Listed below are T cell receptor beta chains from one sample, sequenced in a study of blood T cells in healthy people across ages. TCRdb re-derived calls from the 5' RACE reads in MiXCR, one entry per CDR3 protein. Altogether hundreds of thousands of distinct CDR3 sequences are present, under 25% being singletons, with the ten largest covering 3.5% to 4%. Sequenced sample: blood. All receptors come from a man aged 65 to 79 in good health. Both conserved end residues are part of each CDR3. Each record gives: V gene, J gene, clone size, D gene, CDR3 protein, CDR3 DNA. The D gene is left open where the match is weak. Part of the rows lack a size; the others show once, few, many or a class for expanded clones.

v_call: TRBV4-1
j_call: TRBJ2-5
clone_size: -
d_call: TRBD1
cdr3_aa: CASSQAGTGVQETQYF
cdr3_nt: TGCGCCAGCAGCCAAGCCGGGACAGGGGTGCAAGAGACCCAGTACTTC

v_call: TRBV4-3
j_call: TRBJ2-5
clone_size: -
d_call: -
cdr3_aa: CASSQGGQGRETQYF
cdr3_nt: TGCGCCAGCAGCCAAGGCGGGCAGGGACGCGAGACCCAGTACTTC

v_call: TRBV2
j_call: TRBJ2-1
clone_size: few
d_call: TRBD2
cdr3_aa: CASSYGLVSYEQFF
cdr3_nt: TGTGCCAGCAGTTATGGACTAGTTTCGTATGAGCAGTTCTTC

v_call: TRBV2
j_call: TRBJ1-4
clone_size: -
d_call: TRBD1
cdr3_aa: CASSETGSSEKLFF
cdr3_nt: TGTGCCAGCAGTGAGACAGGGAGTAGTGAAAAACTGTTTTTT

v_call: TRBV6-6
j_call: TRBJ2-7
clone_size: -
d_call: TRBD1
cdr3_aa: CASTLSEGASYEQYF
cdr3_nt: TGTGCCAGCACCCTGAGTGAGGGGGCATCCTACGAGCAGTACTTC

v_call: TRBV7-2
j_call: TRBJ2-7
clone_size: few
d_call: TRBD2
cdr3_aa: CASSTGLAAGEQYF
cdr3_nt: TGTGCCAGCAGCACGGGACTAGCGGCGGGGGAGCAGTACTTC

v_call: TRBV27
j_call: TRBJ1-2
clone_size: few
d_call: TRBD1
cdr3_aa: CASSKTGQGRVGGYTF
cdr3_nt: TGTGCCAGCAGCAAAACGGGACAGGGGAGAGTTGGAGGCTACACCTTC

v_call: TRBV12-3/TRBV12-4
j_call: TRBJ2-7
clone_size: few
d_call: -
cdr3_aa: CASSLGVGRGEQYF
cdr3_nt: TGTGCCAGCAGTTTGGGTGTAGGGCGAGGCGAGCAGTACTTC

v_call: TRBV6-5
j_call: TRBJ2-1
clone_size: -
d_call: -
cdr3_aa: CASSYFAGPNEQFF
cdr3_nt: TGTGCCAGCAGTTACTTTGCGGGACCCAATGAGCAGTTCTTC

v_call: TRBV10-3
j_call: TRBJ2-1
clone_size: -
d_call: -
cdr3_aa: CAISESFGSYNEQFF
cdr3_nt: TGTGCCATCAGTGAGTCGTTCGGTTCCTACAATGAGCAGTTCTTC

v_call: TRBV7-9
j_call: TRBJ1-2
clone_size: few
d_call: -
cdr3_aa: CASSSPGQGNGYTF
cdr3_nt: TGTGCCAGCAGCTCCCCAGGGCAGGGCAATGGCTACACCTTC